This TCR beta chain was sequenced for a study of radiotherapy plus CTLA-4 blockade in lung cancer. The table came from immunoSEQ multiplex PCR; TCRdb's copy has only in-frame clones and leaves some out. The sample lists around 71,000 clones; roughly 76% were seen once. This clone was recorded only once. The CDR3 covers 13 residues. The J segment lost 1 base and the V segment lost 6 bases, leaving 2 bases of the junction unmatched. Germline CDR1 is MNHNY and CDR2 is SVGAGI (reference sequence). This receptor was identified in a human donor with non-small cell lung cancer whose response to radiotherapy plus ipilimumab could not be evaluated. Some clones in this sample may be carry-over from other donors' samples. The V call is TRBV6-6, the J call TRBJ1-1; 7 nucleotides line up with TRBD1. Sequencing used peripheral blood, obtained from a patient treated with radiotherapy plus ipilimumab. The CDR3 region is CASRQGPNTEAFF. DNA for the CDR3: TGTGCCAGCAGACAGGGGCCGAACACTGAAGCTTTCTTT.